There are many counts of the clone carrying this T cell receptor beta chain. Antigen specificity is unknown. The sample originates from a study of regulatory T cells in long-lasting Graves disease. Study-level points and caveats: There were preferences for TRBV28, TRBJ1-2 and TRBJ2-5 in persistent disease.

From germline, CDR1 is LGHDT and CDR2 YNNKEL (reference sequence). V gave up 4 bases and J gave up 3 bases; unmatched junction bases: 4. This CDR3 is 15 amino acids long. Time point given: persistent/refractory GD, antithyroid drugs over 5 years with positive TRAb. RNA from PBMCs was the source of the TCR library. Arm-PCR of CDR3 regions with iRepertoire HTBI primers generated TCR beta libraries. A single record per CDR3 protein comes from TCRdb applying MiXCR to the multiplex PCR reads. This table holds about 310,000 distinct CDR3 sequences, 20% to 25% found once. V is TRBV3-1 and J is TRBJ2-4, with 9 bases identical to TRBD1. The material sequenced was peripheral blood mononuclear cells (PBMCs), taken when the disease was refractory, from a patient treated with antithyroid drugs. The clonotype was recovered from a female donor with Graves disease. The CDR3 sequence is CASSPGQGGKNIQYF. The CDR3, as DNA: TGTGCCAGCAGCCCGGGACAGGGCGGCAAAAACATTCAGTACTTC.